These 2 T cell receptor beta chains came from one sample sequenced in a study of T cells in Graves' hyperthyroidism and ophthalmopathy. Authors of the study amplified TCR beta CDR3 regions from RNA transcripts. HTBI primers were the set used in a first-round RT-PCR of the TCR CDR3. TCRdb reprocessed the multiplex PCR reads via MiXCR and lists one record per CDR3 protein. The data show under 600,000 distinct CDR3 sequences, with roughly 15% seen just once and around 3.5% held by the top ten. Sample: blood. The receptors were gathered from a woman aged 40 to 50 with Graves' ophthalmopathy.

The chain is built from TRBV4-1 and TRBJ2-7; 9 bases are a match to TRBD2. With V trimmed by 4 bases and J by 3 bases, 10 bases remained unmatched. The CDR3 covers 16 residues. In germline, CDR1 is MGHRA, CDR2 YSYEKL. The CDR3 DNA is TGCGCCAGCAGCCCCCCGAGTCAGACTAGCGGCTACGAGCAGTACTTC. This translates into CASSPPSQTSGYEQYF.

This clonotype was detected a few times. V is TRBV6-1 and J is TRBJ2-1; TRBD1 matches at 8 bases. CDR3 size: 16 residues. V lost 6 bases and J lost 0; bases outside the gene matches: 7. Germline V gene sequence: CDR1 MNHNS, CDR2 SASEGT. The CDR3 nucleotides are TGTGCCAGCAGCCAGGGACAGGCCAGCTCCTACAATGAGCAGTTCTTC. Protein product: CASSQGQASSYNEQFF.